These T cell receptor beta chains were read from a single sample in a study of Ad26.COV2.S vaccination and SARS-CoV-2 variants. This table comes from immunoSEQ multiplex PCR, and its TCRdb copy is limited to in-frame clones, with some not included. The data show hundreds of thousands of clones, around 90% seen once. The specimen was peripheral blood, collected after recovery from COVID-19. The receptors derive from a human donor who had recovered from COVID-19. The conserved cysteine and the conserved F or W are not part of the CDR3 here. Each record gives: CDR3 length, V gene, CDR3 protein.

>13|TRBV6-6
ASSYTGQLAGQQY
>13|TRBV5-1
ASRNRGSTQETQY
>13|TRBV9
ASSGRTGEAYGYT
>11|TRBV5-6
ASSFGTEGGLY
>12|TRBV2
ASRPGQGPYEQY
>11|TRBV10-1
ASSDGPANTIY
>13|TRBV5-1
ASKRLAGGNNEQF
>12|TRBV11-3
ASSLMESTDTQY
>10|TRBV29-1
SAKTGESEQY
>13|TRBV4-1
ASSHRGGLYNEQF
>13|TRBV5-1
ASSLADRGRTEAF
>11|TRBV4-1
ASSQAVPETQY
>13|TRBV7-9
ASSFGQGRGETQY
>10|TRBV7-9
ASSPGPGELF
>11|TRBV10-3
AIGTSLYNEQF
>10|TRBV9
AKAGGADGYT
>11|TRBV2
ASMGQGNQPQH
>14|TRBV4-1
ASSQRAKGGTGELF
>10|TRBV6-2/TRBV6-3
ASSTPAAPQY
>10|TRBV20-1
SASSRATEAF
>11|TRBV27
ASSPIVGGEQF
>9|TRBV20-1
SAISNTEAF
>12|TRBV9
ASSPEGSNEKLF
>12|TRBV7-3
ASSLWGMNTEAF
>13|TRBV18
ASSPPGGSREKLF
>13|TRBV4-2
ASSLSSRGNTEAF
>13|TRBV7-2
ASSLVPQGGQPQH
>11|TRBV2
ASSPPEGTEAF
>13|TRBV5-8
ASRLQAGNTGELF
>12|TRBV5-1
ASSTGQGAFGYT
>15|TRBV9
ASSQRWTPSANYGYT
>12|TRBV10-3
AISEGGAIYGYT
>13|TRBV3-1/TRBV3-2
ASSQGSGTYNEQF
>15|TRBV6-1
ASSEVFGHRANYGYT
>10|TRBV12-3/TRBV12-4
ASSLGGGKLF
>15|TRBV9
ASSVFQQGAHLGELF
>12|TRBV6-1
ASSEASQVSVLT
>12|TRBV7-2
ASSPWDVLETQY
>10|TRBV29-1
SVVTGTGRLF
>11|TRBV12-3/TRBV12-4
ASSHISTDTQY
>14|TRBV7-9
ASSLAGRVTGNTIY
>13|TRBV7-9
ASSLSRTAGDTQY